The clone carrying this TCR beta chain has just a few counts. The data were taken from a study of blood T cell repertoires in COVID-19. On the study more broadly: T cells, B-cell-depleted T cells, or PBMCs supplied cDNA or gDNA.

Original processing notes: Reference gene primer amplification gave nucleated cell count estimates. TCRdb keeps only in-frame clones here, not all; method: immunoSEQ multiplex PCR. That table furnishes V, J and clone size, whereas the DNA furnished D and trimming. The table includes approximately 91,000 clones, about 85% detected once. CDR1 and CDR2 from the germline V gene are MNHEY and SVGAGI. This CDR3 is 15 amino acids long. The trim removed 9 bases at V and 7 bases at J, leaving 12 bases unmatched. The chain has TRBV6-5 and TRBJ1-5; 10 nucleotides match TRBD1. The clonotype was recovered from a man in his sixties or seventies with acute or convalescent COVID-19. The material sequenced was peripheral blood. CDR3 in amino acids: CASQSGDRGRQPQHF. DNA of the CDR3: TGTGCCAGTCAGAGTGGGGACAGGGGTAGGCAGCCCCAGCATTTT.